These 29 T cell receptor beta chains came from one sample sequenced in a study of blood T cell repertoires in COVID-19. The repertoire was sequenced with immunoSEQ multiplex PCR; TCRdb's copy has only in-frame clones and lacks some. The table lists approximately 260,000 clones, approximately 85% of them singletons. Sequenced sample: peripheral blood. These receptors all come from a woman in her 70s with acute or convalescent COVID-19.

The CDR3 protein is CASSEALPGTPPWGAFF. In DNA form, the CDR3 reads TGTGCCAGCAGTGAAGCCCTTCCCGGGACACCTCCATGGGGAGCTTTCTTT. The chain couples TRBV6-1 to TRBJ1-1; D possibly corresponds to TRBD1 (6 bases). V dropped 0 bases and J dropped 10 bases, with 24 bases sitting between them. The CDR3 totals 17 residues. The V gene's germline CDR1 is MNHNS and CDR2 SASEGT.

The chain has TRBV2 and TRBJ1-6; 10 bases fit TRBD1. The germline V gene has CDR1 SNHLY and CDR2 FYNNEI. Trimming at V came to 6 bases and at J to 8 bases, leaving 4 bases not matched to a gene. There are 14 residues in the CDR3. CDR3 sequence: CASRGGTGDSPLHF. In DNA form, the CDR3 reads TGTGCCAGCAGGGGAGGGACAGGGGATTCACCCCTCCACTTT.

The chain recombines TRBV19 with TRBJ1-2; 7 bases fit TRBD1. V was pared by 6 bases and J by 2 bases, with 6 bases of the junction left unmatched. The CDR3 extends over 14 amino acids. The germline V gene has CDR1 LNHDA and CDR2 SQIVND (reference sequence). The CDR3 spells CASRPRGTNYGYTF. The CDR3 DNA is TGTGCCAGTAGACCCAGGGGGACAAACTATGGCTACACCTTC.

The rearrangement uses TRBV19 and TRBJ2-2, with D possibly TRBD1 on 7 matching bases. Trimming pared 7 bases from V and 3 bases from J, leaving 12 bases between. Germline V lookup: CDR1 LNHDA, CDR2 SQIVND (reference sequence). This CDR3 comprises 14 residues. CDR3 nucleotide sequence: TGTGCCAGTAAGGGCAGGGGGGACACCGGGGAGCTGTTTTTT. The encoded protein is CASKGRGDTGELFF. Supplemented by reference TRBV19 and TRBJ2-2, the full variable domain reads DGGITQSPKYLFRKEGQNVTLSCEQNLNHDAMYWYRQDPGQGLRLIYYSQIVNDFQKGDIAEGYSVSREKKESFPLTVTSAQKNPTAFYLCASKGRGDTGELFFGEGSRLTVL.

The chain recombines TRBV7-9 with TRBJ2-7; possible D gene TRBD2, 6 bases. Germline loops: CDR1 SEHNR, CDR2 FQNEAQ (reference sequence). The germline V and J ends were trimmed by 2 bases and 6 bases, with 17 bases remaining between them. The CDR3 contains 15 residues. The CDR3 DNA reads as TGTGCCAGCAGCTTAAGTGCGGGATGGCAAGGCGAGCAGTACTTC. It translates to CASSLSAGWQGEQYF.

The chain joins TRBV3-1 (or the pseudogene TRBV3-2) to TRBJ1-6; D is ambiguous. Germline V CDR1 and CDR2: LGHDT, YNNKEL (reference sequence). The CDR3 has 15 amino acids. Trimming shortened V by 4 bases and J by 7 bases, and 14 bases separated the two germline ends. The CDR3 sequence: CASSLQPGVNSPLHF. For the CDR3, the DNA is TGTGCCAGCAGCCTACAACCGGGAGTCAATTCACCCCTCCACTTT.

Here the CDR3 reads CATSDSSSGDTEAFF. CDR3 DNA sequence: TGTGCCACCAGTGATTCCAGCTCAGGGGATACTGAAGCTTTCTTT. The J gene is TRBJ1-1, the V gene TRBV24-1; possibly TRBD1 for D (6 bases). CDR1 is KGHDR and CDR2 is SFDVKD in the germline V gene. The CDR3 spans 15 residues. V was shortened by 2 bases and J by 5 bases, with 14 bases between the two germline ends.

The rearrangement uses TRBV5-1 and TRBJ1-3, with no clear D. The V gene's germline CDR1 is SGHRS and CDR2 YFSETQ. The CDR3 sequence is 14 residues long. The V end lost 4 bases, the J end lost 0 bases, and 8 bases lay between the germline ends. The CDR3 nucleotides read TGCGCCAGCAGCGGTGCCAGCTCTGGAAACACCATATATTTT. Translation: CASSGASSGNTIYF.

The DNA for the CDR3 is TGTGCCAGCAGACCTCAGGGGGCTCTCCCCCTCCACTTT. Translation: CASRPQGALPLHF. The genes are TRBV3-1 (or the pseudogene TRBV3-2) and TRBJ1-6, with 8 bases identical to TRBD1. CDR1 and CDR2 (germline): LGHDT, YNNKEL (reference sequence). The V segment lost 6 bases and the J segment 13 bases; nucleotides outside the gene matches: 8. This CDR3 has 13 residues.

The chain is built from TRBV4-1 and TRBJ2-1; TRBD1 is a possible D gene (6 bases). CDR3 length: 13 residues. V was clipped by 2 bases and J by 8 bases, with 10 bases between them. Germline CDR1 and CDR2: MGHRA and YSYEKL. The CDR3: CASSQLTGYEQFF. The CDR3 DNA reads TGCGCCAGCAGCCAACTCACAGGGTATGAGCAGTTCTTC.

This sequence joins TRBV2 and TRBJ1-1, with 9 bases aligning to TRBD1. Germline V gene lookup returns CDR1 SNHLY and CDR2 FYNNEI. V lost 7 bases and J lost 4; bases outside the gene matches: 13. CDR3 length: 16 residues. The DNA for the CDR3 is TGTGCCAGCACCGGGACAGGGCTCCTCGCCGGCACTGAAGCTTTCTTT. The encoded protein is CASTGTGLLAGTEAFF.

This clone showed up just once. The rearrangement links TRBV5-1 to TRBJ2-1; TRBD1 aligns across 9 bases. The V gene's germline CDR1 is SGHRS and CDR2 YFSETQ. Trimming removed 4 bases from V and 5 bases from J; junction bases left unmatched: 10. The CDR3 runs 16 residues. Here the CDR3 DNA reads TGCGCCAGCAGCCCCTCGCCGGGACAGGGAAACAATGAGCAGTTCTTC. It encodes CASSPSPGQGNNEQFF.

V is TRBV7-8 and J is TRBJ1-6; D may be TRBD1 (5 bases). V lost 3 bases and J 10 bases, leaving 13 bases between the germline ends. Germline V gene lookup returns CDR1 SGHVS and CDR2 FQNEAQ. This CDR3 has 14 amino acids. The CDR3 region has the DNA TGTGCCAGCAGCTTCCCAGGGAACGGGTCACCCCTCCACTTT. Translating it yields CASSFPGNGSPLHF.

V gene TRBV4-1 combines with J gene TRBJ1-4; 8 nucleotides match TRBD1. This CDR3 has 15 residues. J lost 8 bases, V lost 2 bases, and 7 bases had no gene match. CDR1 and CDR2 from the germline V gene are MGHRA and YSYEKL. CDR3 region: CASSQPDRVSEKLFF. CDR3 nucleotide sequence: TGCGCCAGCAGCCAACCGGACAGGGTATCGGAAAAACTGTTTTTT.

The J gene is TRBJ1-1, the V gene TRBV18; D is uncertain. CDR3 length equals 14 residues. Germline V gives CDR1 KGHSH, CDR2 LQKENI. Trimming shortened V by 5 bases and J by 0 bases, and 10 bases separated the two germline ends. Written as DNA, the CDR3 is TGTGCCAGCTCAAAACAGAACATGAACACTGAAGCTTTCTTT. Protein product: CASSKQNMNTEAFF.

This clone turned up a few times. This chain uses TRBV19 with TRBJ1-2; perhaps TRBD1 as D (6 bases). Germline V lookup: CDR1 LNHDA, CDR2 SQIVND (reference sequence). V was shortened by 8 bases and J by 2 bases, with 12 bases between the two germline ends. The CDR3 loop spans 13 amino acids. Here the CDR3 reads CASRKTGNYGYTF. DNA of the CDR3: TGTGCCAGTCGGAAAACAGGGAACTATGGCTACACCTTC.

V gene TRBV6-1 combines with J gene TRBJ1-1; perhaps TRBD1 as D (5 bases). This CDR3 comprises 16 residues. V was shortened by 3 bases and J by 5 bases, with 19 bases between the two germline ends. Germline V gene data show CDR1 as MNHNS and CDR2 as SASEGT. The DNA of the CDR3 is TGTGCCAGCAGTGACAGGGATGGGAGGGGAAGTACTGAAGCTTTCTTT. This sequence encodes CASSDRDGRGSTEAFF.

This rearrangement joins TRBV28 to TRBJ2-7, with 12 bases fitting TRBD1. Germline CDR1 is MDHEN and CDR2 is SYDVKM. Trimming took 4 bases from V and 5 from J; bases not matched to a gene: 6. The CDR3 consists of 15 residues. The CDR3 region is CASSSPGTGGHEQYF. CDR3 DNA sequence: TGTGCCAGCAGTTCTCCCGGGACAGGGGGCCACGAGCAGTACTTC.

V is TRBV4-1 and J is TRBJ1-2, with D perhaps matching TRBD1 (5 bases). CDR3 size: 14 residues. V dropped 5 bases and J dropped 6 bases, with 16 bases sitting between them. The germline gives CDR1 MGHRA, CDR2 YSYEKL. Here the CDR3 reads CASSGVHGGDGYTF. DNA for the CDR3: TGCGCCAGCAGCGGCGTTCACGGGGGGGATGGCTACACCTTC.

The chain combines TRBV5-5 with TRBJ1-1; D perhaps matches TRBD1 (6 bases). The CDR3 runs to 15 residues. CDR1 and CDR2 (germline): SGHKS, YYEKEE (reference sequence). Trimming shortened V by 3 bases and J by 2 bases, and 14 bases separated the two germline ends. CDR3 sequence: CASSWGTGFNTEAFF. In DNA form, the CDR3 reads TGTGCCAGCAGCTGGGGTACAGGGTTTAACACTGAAGCTTTCTTT.

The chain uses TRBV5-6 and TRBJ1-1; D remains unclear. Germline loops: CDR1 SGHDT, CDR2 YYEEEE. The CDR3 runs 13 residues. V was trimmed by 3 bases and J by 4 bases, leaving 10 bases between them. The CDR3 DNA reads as TGTGCCAGCAGCTATGTCCCGGGCACTGAAGCTTTCTTT. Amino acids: CASSYVPGTEAFF.

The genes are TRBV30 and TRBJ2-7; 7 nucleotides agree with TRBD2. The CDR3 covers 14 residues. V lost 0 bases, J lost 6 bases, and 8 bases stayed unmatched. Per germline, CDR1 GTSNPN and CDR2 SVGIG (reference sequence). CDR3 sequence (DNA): TGTGCCTGGAGTGTAGGCGGGGGATTTGGCGAGCAGTACTTC. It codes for CAWSVGGGFGEQYF.

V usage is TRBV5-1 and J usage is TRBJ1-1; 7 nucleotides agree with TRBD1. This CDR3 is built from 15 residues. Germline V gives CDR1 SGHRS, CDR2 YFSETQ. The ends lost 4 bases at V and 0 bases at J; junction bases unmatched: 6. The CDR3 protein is CASSGPGTVNTEAFF. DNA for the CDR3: TGCGCCAGCAGCGGTCCCGGGACAGTGAACACTGAAGCTTTCTTT.

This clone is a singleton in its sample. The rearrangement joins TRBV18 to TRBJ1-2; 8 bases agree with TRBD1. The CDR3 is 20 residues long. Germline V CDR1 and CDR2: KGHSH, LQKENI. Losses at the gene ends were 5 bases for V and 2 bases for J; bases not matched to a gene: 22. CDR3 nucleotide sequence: TGTGCCAGCTCATCTCAGAGGAACACAGGGGGTGACGGGGTGAACTATGGCTACACCTTC. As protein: CASSSQRNTGGDGVNYGYTF.

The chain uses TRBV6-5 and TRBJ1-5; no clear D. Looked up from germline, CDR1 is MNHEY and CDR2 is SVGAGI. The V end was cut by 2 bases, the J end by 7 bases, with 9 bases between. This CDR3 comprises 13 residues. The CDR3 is CASSYQREQPQHF. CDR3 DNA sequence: TGTGCCAGCAGTTACCAGCGAGAACAGCCCCAGCATTTT.

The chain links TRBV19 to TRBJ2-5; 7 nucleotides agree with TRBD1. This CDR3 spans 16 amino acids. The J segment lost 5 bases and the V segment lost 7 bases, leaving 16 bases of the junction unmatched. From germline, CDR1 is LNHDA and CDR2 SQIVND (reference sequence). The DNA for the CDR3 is TGTGCCAGTAATAACAGGGGTGCTCGATCGGGGGAGACCCAGTACTTC. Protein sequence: CASNNRGARSGETQYF.

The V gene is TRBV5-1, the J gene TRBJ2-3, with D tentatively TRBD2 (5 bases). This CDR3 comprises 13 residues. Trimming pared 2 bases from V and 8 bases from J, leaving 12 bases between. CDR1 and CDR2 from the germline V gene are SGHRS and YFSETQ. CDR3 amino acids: CASSFELSGTQYF. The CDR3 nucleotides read TGCGCCAGCAGCTTCGAGCTAAGCGGTACGCAGTATTTT.

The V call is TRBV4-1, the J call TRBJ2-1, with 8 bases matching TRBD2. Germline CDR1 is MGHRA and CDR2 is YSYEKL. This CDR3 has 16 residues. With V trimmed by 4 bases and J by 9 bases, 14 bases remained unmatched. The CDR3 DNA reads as TGCGCCAGCAGCCCAACCGGGGGGGCCCTGAGGAGTGAGCAGTTCTTC. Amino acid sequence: CASSPTGGALRSEQFF.

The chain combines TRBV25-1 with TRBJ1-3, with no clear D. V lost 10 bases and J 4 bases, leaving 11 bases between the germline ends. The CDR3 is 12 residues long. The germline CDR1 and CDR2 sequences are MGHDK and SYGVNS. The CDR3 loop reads CATHSPGNTIYF. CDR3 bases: TGTGCCACCCACAGTCCAGGAAACACCATATATTTT.